The rows below give T cell receptor beta chains drawn from one sample of a study of shared clonotypes between healthy human individuals. Clones were read by immunoSEQ multiplex PCR, and TCRdb kept only the in-frame ones, dropping some. The sample shows 2 million or so clones, approximately 94% of them seen only once. What was sequenced was naive CD8+ T cells sorted from blood. These receptors originate from a man aged 18 to 30 in good health. Both conserved end residues are part of each CDR3. Fields, in order: CDR3 protein, V gene, J gene.

CASTIYNEQFF	TRBV2	TRBJ2-1
CASSLIGLAETQYF	TRBV5-5	TRBJ2-5
CASSMGSLWNEQFF	TRBV19	TRBJ2-1
CASSSMGNNQPQHF	TRBV27	TRBJ1-5
CASSDLQGRGELFF	TRBV6-1	TRBJ2-2
CASSFGTGSEQYF	TRBV13	TRBJ2-7
CASSLGPNYGYTF	TRBV7-9	TRBJ1-2
CASSVAGGVSYEQYF	TRBV9	TRBJ2-7
CASSYSSGSTDTQYF	TRBV6-6	TRBJ2-3
CASSPTGTANQPQHF	TRBV18	TRBJ1-5
CASRPDRQGSYEQYF	TRBV6-5	TRBJ2-7
CASSRGPTYEQYF	TRBV11-2	TRBJ2-7
CASRLLQGVTYGYTF	TRBV28	TRBJ1-2
CAWSSKDRIYNEQFF	TRBV30	TRBJ2-1
CASSFTDYEQYF	TRBV5-5	TRBJ2-7
CASSPEPGSGSYNSPLHF	TRBV11-2	TRBJ1-6
CASSFRGEGAKNIQYF	TRBV7-7	TRBJ2-4
CVVARGPSSYNEQFF	TRBV27	TRBJ2-1
CASSLDGAPSTDTQYF	TRBV5-1	TRBJ2-3
CASSMISGYNEQFF	TRBV19	TRBJ2-1
CASSGGLAYEQYF	TRBV5-4	TRBJ2-7
CASSVGGGSYGYTF	TRBV9	TRBJ1-2
CASSSDPGQGFYILEAFF	TRBV5-1	TRBJ1-1
CASSKAGLGPTDTQYF	TRBV11-2	TRBJ2-3
CASSGGQHTDTQYF	TRBV11-2	TRBJ2-3
CASRTGDNEKLFF	TRBV5-4	TRBJ1-4
CASSQEGSGYEQYF	TRBV4-3	TRBJ2-7
CASSPGTGYVTGELFF	TRBV19	TRBJ2-2
CAATQGTGNTIYF	TRBV10-3	TRBJ1-3
CASSYQGGAYEQYF	TRBV28	TRBJ2-7
CASSEGQSNQPQHF	TRBV2	TRBJ1-5
CASSPDHGANTEAFF	TRBV7-2	TRBJ1-1
CASSISGGSYEQYF	TRBV11-2	TRBJ2-7
CASSLGQGETGELFF	TRBV7-9	TRBJ2-2
CASSLGAEKLFF	TRBV7-9	TRBJ1-4